This T cell receptor (beta chain) derives from a study of cytomegalovirus exposure and HLA in healthy donors. Findings of the study overall: Follow-up analysis later connected one missense variant in DCLRE1C with trimming of TCR beta V- and J-genes. An assumption of roughly uniform sequencing depth across donors underlay the presence/absence analyses.

The CDR3 is 16 amino acids. Per the germline V gene, CDR1 is WNHNN and CDR2 is SYGVQD (reference sequence). V trimming: 2 bases; J trimming: 2 bases; junction bases outside the gene matches: 5. Of note for this clone: The antigen remains undetermined.

The PCR used 60 Vbeta and 13 Jbeta primers. TCRdb's table, derived via immunoSEQ multiplex PCR, lists solely in-frame clones and lacks some. The sample has 100,000 to 150,000 clones; 83% are singletons. The rearrangement links TRBV10-1 to TRBJ2-1; 8 bases line up with TRBD2. Source material: PBMCs. This receptor was identified in a woman aged 40-49 years in good health and CMV-seropositive. The CDR3 DNA is TGCGCCAGCAGTGAGATGGCGGGAGGAACCTACAATGAGCAGTTCTTC. Translated: CASSEMAGGTYNEQFF.